This TCR beta chain was documented in a study of CD8+ T cells in alopecia areata. Overall study results and limits: Patients shared TCRs less clearly than mice did, possibly owing to HLA. Higher clonality was seen in lesional scalp than in normal scalp, especially in alopecia totalis/universalis. Sequence data from scalp samples additionally include resident alphabeta T cells of normal skin.

This clone was counted a few times. As yet, its antigen is unknown. Extraction and reverse transcription of RNA yielded cDNA as the sequencing template. Using immunoSEQ multiplex PCR, the repertoire was profiled, and TCRdb retains in-frame clones only, with some absent. This repertoire shows about 140,000 clones, more than 55% found once; its top ten account for 36%. Trimming stripped 2 bases from V and 0 bases from J, with 8 bases between. The CDR3 spans 15 residues. The chain carries TRBV23-1 and TRBJ2-4; no clear D gene. TRBV23-1 is annotated as an ORF whose role is uncertain. The sample taken for sequencing was CD8+ T cells sorted from blood. The clonotype comes from a human donor in good health. CDR3 nucleotide sequence: TGCGCCAGCAGTCAAGAGTCTGTAGCCAAAAACATTCAGTACTTC. Residues: CASSQESVAKNIQYF.